The 27 T cell receptor beta chains below were found in one sample sequenced in a study of PD-1 blockade in classical Hodgkin lymphoma. Every patient experienced relapse after autologous stem cell transplantation, and brentuximab vedotin exposure varied. Produced via immunoSEQ multiplex PCR; TCRdb's table is partial and in-frame only. In the table there are 15,000 to 20,000 clones, over 75% of which are singletons. The sequencing here drew on peripheral blood mononuclear cells (PBMCs), taken at baseline. The receptors come from a human donor with classical Hodgkin lymphoma.

On this clone itself: One end of the junction varies from germline; a read error may be responsible. This chain joins TRBV29-1 and TRBJ2-5; 11 nucleotides line up with TRBD1. The germline V gene has CDR1 SQVTM and CDR2 ANQGSEA. The CDR3 extends over 15 amino acids. CDR3 sequence (DNA): TGCAGCGTGGAAGAGGACAGGGGGCGATCTGAGACCCAGTACTTC. It yields the protein CSVEEDRGRSETQYF.

The rearrangement joins TRBV7-9 to TRBJ2-7, with D possibly being TRBD1 or TRBD2 (6 bases each). The germline CDR1 and CDR2 sequences are SEHNR and FQNEAQ (reference sequence). This CDR3 spans 16 amino acids. V was trimmed by 4 bases and J by 2 bases, leaving 18 bases between them. CDR3 nucleotides: TGTGCCAGCAGCTCTTACGGGGGCGGTCCGACCTACGAGCAGTACTTC. Encoded protein: CASSSYGGGPTYEQYF.

This clone occurred once. V and J are TRBV28 and TRBJ2-1; 9 bases are a match to TRBD1. Germline values: CDR1 MDHEN, CDR2 SYDVKM. The CDR3 runs 16 residues. With 3 bases clipped from V and 9 bases from J, the junction kept 12 bases outside the gene matches. CDR3 protein: CASSLPGQGKGSEQFF. CDR3 bases: TGTGCCAGCAGTTTGCCGGGACAGGGAAAAGGGAGTGAGCAGTTCTTC.

This sequence joins TRBV5-4 and TRBJ1-1, with D unclear. CDR3 length: 15 amino acids. Germline V gives CDR1 SGHNT, CDR2 YYREEE (reference sequence). V lost 1 base and J 1 base, leaving 11 bases between the germline ends. CDR3 DNA sequence: TGTGCCAGCAGCTTGTCAGCCGCGGCGAACACTGAAGCTTTCTTT. Protein: CASSLSAAANTEAFF.

Details on this clone: This sample includes further DNA sequences coding for the same CDR3. The chain combines TRBV28 with TRBJ1-2, with TRBD1 matching 7 bases. The V and J ends lost 4 bases and 0 bases, in that order; junction bases with no gene match: 2. Germline V CDR1 and CDR2: MDHEN, SYDVKM. The CDR3 contains 14 residues. The CDR3 DNA sequence: TGTGCCAGCAGTTCCGGGACAGCTAACTATGGCTACACCTTC. Translation gives CASSSGTANYGYTF.

J is TRBJ1-1 and V is TRBV7-9; D is undetermined. Germline lookup yields CDR1 SEHNR and CDR2 FQNEAQ (reference sequence). This CDR3 region has 14 residues. Trimming took 1 base from V and 3 from J, leaving 9 bases between them. In DNA form, the CDR3 reads TGTGCCAGCAGCTTAGAAGGACTTCACACTGAAGCTTTCTTT. It encodes CASSLEGLHTEAFF.

This chain uses TRBV6-1 with TRBJ2-7; D not certain. The germline V gene has CDR1 MNHNS and CDR2 SASEGT. Trimming removed 5 bases from V and 4 bases from J, with 6 bases in between. The CDR3 sequence is 11 residues long. DNA for the CDR3: TGTGCCAGCAGTATTATATACGAGCAGTACTTC. This translates into CASSIIYEQYF.

The chain uses TRBV6-6 and TRBJ1-5; D is unresolved. The germline V gene encodes CDR1 MNHNY and CDR2 SVGAGI (reference sequence). This CDR3 is built from 15 residues. V was trimmed by 5 bases and J by 1 base, leaving 12 bases between them. The CDR3 region is CASSPLQYSNQPQHF. DNA for the CDR3: TGTGCCAGCAGTCCTCTCCAGTACAGCAATCAGCCCCAGCATTTT.

The chain combines TRBV7-7 with TRBJ2-6; D not certain. This CDR3 has 16 residues. V gave up 2 bases and J gave up 5 bases, with 13 bases separating them. The germline CDR1 and CDR2 sequences are SSHAT and FNYEAQ (reference sequence). The chain's CDR3 is CASSLSAQSRANVLTF. CDR3 DNA: TGTGCCAGCAGCTTATCCGCACAAAGTCGGGCCAACGTCCTGACTTTC.

The rearrangement joins TRBV7-9 to TRBJ1-1; TRBD1 matches at 10 bases. The junction had 7 bases not matched to a gene; V was cut back by 5 bases and J by 1 base. Germline-derived CDR1 and CDR2 are SEHNR and FQNEAQ (reference sequence). The CDR3 is 16 residues long. The DNA for the CDR3 is TGTGCCAGCAGCCCCTCCGGGACAGGGGAGAACACTGAAGCTTTCTTT. It translates to CASSPSGTGENTEAFF.

V usage is TRBV7-8 and J usage is TRBJ2-7; TRBD1 aligns across 8 bases. The ends lost 5 bases at V and 4 bases at J; junction bases unmatched: 13. CDR3 length: 16 amino acids. CDR1 and CDR2 from the germline V gene are SGHVS and FQNEAQ. The CDR3 sequence: CASSRASWGQAYEQYF. The CDR3 DNA reads TGTGCCAGCAGCCGTGCGTCCTGGGGACAGGCATACGAGCAGTACTTC.

The rearrangement joins TRBV10-3 to TRBJ1-5; D is unclear. This CDR3 region has 14 residues. V lost 0 bases to trimming and J lost 7 bases, with 10 bases between them. The V gene's germline CDR1 is ENHRY and CDR2 SYGVKD. The CDR3 loop reads CAISESGFWQPQHF. The CDR3 bases are TGTGCCATCAGTGAGTCGGGGTTTTGGCAGCCCCAGCATTTT.

This clone was counted a few times. CDR3 nucleotides: TGTGCCAGCAGTTACTCAAGCGAGGCACTAAGGGGCTACACCTTC. This codes for CASSYSSEALRGYTF. V and J are TRBV6-5 and TRBJ1-2; D remains ambiguous. With 0 bases removed from V and 8 bases from J, the gap between germline ends came to 16 bases. Germline V CDR1 and CDR2: MNHEY, SVGAGI. The CDR3 totals 15 residues.

CDR3 sequence reads: CASRTGGEGYTF. CDR3 bases: TGTGCCAGCAGAACAGGGGGCGAGGGCTACACCTTC. This chain joins TRBV27 and TRBJ1-2; TRBD1 aligns across 9 bases. The V and J ends lost 6 bases and 8 bases, in that order; junction bases with no gene match: 4. CDR3 length: 12 amino acids. Germline V gene lookup returns CDR1 MNHEY and CDR2 SMNVEV (reference sequence).

The gene calls are TRBV7-9 and TRBJ2-7, with D uncertain. The CDR3 runs to 14 residues. Trimming shortened V by 1 base and J by 3 bases, and 10 bases separated the two germline ends. Germline V gene lookup returns CDR1 SEHNR and CDR2 FQNEAQ (reference sequence). The CDR3 is CASSLGKAGYEQYF. In nucleotides, the CDR3 is TGTGCCAGCAGCTTAGGTAAGGCAGGCTACGAGCAGTACTTC.

The chain carries TRBV11-2 and TRBJ2-7; a weak D match, TRBD1 (8 bases). Trimming stripped 1 base from V and 5 bases from J, with 21 bases between. Germline V gene lookup returns CDR1 SGHAT and CDR2 FQNNGV. The CDR3 loop spans 17 amino acids. The CDR3 loop is CASSLAPRGRGSNEQYF. CDR3 bases: TGTGCCAGCAGCTTAGCTCCCAGGGGGCGCGGGAGTAACGAGCAGTACTTC.

V gene TRBV27 combines with J gene TRBJ2-1, with 10 positions matching TRBD2. Germline V gives CDR1 MNHEY, CDR2 SMNVEV (reference sequence). V gave up 5 bases and J gave up 5 bases; unmatched junction bases: 6. This CDR3 comprises 15 residues. The CDR3 DNA reads TGTGCCAGCAGTCCCCTAGCGGGGGAAAACAATGAGCAGTTCTTC. Protein sequence: CASSPLAGENNEQFF.

The chain is built from TRBV28 and TRBJ1-5; a weak D match, TRBD1 (5 bases). V was pared by 5 bases and J by 8 bases, with 13 bases between. Germline V gene sequence: CDR1 MDHEN, CDR2 SYDVKM. There are 13 residues in the CDR3. CDR3 sequence (DNA): TGTGCCAGCAGTCAGGGTGGTGTTAAGCCCCAGCATTTT. Its translation: CASSQGGVKPQHF.

The genes are TRBV6-5 and TRBJ2-7; no reliable D call. The length of the CDR3 is 11 residues. Germline V CDR1 and CDR2: MNHEY, SVGAGI. Trimming pared 10 bases from V and 3 bases from J, leaving 10 bases between. CDR3 amino acids: CATKMVYEQYF. The CDR3 region has the DNA TGTGCCACCAAGATGGTCTACGAGCAGTACTTC.

This clone was seen just once. V usage is TRBV15 and J usage is TRBJ2-1; 9 bases are a match to TRBD1. The CDR3 length is 17 residues. J gave up 4 bases and V 3 bases, and 10 bases lay outside the gene matches. The germline V gene encodes CDR1 LNHNV and CDR2 YYDKDF (reference sequence). The CDR3 coding sequence is TGTGCCACCAGCAGTTTTCCGGGACAGGGTGTTTACAATGAGCAGTTCTTC. The encoded protein is CATSSFPGQGVYNEQFF.

V is TRBV7-8 and J is TRBJ2-1; 10 bases line up with TRBD2. Losses at the gene ends were 0 bases for V and 10 bases for J; bases not matched to a gene: 0. CDR1 is SGHVS and CDR2 is FQNEAQ in the germline V gene. This CDR3 region has 13 residues. The CDR3 DNA sequence: TGTGCCAGCAGCTTAGCGGGACTAGCGGAGCAGTTCTTC. Translating gives CASSLAGLAEQFF. The full variable domain, in which reference TRBV7-8 and TRBJ2-1 provide the parts outside the CDR3, is GAGVSQSPRYKVAKRGQDVALRCDPISGHVSLFWYQQALGQGPEFLTYFQNEAQLDKSGLPSDRFFAERPEGSVSTLKIQRTQQEDSAVYLCASSLAGLAEQFFGPGTRLTVL.

This clone was counted only a few times. V usage is TRBV19 and J usage is TRBJ2-2; 13 nucleotides align to TRBD2. V dropped 2 bases and J dropped 0; count of bases not matched to a gene: 3. Per germline, CDR1 LNHDA and CDR2 SQIVND (reference sequence). This CDR3 spans 18 amino acids. CDR3 sequence: CASSITSGRDANTGELFF. CDR3 nucleotide sequence: TGTGCCAGTAGTATAACTAGCGGGAGGGACGCGAACACCGGGGAGCTGTTTTTT.

The count of this clone is one. This chain links TRBV7-9 with TRBJ1-4; 9 nucleotides match TRBD1. The ends lost 5 bases at V and 5 bases at J; junction bases unmatched: 6. Germline V gene lookup returns CDR1 SEHNR and CDR2 FQNEAQ (reference sequence). This CDR3 is built from 15 residues. CDR3 DNA sequence: TGTGCCAGCAGCCCTCCGGGACAGGGAAATGAAAAACTGTTTTTT. Amino acids: CASSPPGQGNEKLFF.

The sample holds a few counts of this clone. V gene TRBV27 combines with J gene TRBJ1-1, with D maybe TRBD1 (5 bases). CDR1 is MNHEY, CDR2 SMNVEV, per germline (reference sequence). The V and J ends lost 3 bases and 5 bases respectively, with 10 bases between them. The CDR3 loop spans 13 amino acids. The CDR3: CASSFLGETEAFF. The CDR3 nucleotides read TGTGCCAGCAGTTTTCTGGGGGAAACTGAAGCTTTCTTT.

The J gene is TRBJ1-1, the V gene TRBV6-5; possible D gene TRBD1, 5 bases. From germline, CDR1 is MNHEY and CDR2 SVGAGI. Deletions cut 7 bases from V and 6 bases from J, with 15 bases between. The CDR3 has 13 residues. The CDR3 region has the DNA TGTGCCAGCACCCTTTCTGGGGGGGCTGAAGCTTTCTTT. It specifies CASTLSGGAEAFF.

V gene TRBV6-1 combines with J gene TRBJ2-1; maybe TRBD1 (5 bases). Germline V CDR1 and CDR2: MNHNS, SASEGT. Trimming cost V 4 bases and J 6 bases, with 16 bases left between them. The CDR3 runs 15 residues. The CDR3 loop reads CASSVGVSIFNEQFF. The CDR3 DNA is TGTGCCAGCAGTGTAGGGGTCAGTATCTTCAATGAGCAGTTCTTC.

This sequence joins TRBV5-1 and TRBJ2-7; 12 positions agree with TRBD2. The CDR3 loop spans 19 amino acids. The germline gives CDR1 SGHRS, CDR2 YFSETQ. J was trimmed by 3 bases and V by 0 bases; bases with no gene match: 13. Here the CDR3 DNA reads TGCGCCAGCAGCTTGGGGCCTCTAGCGGGAGGGCTAAATTACTACGAGCAGTACTTC. Its translation: CASSLGPLAGGLNYYEQYF.